Sequencing of this T cell receptor (beta chain) was carried out in a study of shared clonotypes between healthy human individuals. Across the study: CD8 memory received one plate per donor, CD8 naive two, CD4 memory three and CD4 naive three. The study's findings and limits: The authors expected sequencing depth to affect clonotype sharing among donors.

CDR3 length: 14 amino acids. Germline CDR1 is SEHNR and CDR2 is FQNEAQ (reference sequence). V lost 4 bases to trimming and J lost 7 bases; unmatched junction nucleotides: 7. Only one count was recorded for this clone. Its target is not known. There were only Caucasian adults among the donors, and all lived in Nashville, Tennessee. CD4+ cells were split into CD45RA+ naive and CD45RA-negative memory subsets. Here immunoSEQ multiplex PCR was the method, and the copy in TCRdb shows in-frame clones only, minus some. Of roughly 2,500,000 clones listed, roughly 93% are singletons. The sample comprised naive CD4+ T cells from PBMCs. Specified subset: CD45RA+ positively selected. This TCR came from a man younger than 35 in good health. Some clones in this sample may be carry-over from other donors' samples. V is TRBV7-9 and J is TRBJ1-2; 9 bases fit TRBD1. CDR3 nucleotide sequence: TGTGCCAGCAGCTCTCAAACAGGGGGCGGTGGCTACACCTTC. The encoded protein is CASSSQTGGGGYTF.